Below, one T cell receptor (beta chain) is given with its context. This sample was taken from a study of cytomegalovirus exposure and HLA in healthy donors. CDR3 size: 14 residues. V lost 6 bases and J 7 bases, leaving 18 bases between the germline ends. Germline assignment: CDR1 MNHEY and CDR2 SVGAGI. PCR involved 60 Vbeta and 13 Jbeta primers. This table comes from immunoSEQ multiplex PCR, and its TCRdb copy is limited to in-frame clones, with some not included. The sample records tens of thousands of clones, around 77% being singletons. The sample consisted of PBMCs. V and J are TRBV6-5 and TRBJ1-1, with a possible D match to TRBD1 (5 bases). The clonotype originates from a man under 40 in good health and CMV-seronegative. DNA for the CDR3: TGTGCCAGCAGGACACAGGTCCAGGGATTTGAAGCTTTCTTT. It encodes CASRTQVQGFEAFF.